This TCR beta chain was obtained from a study of cytomegalovirus exposure and HLA in healthy donors. CDR3 length equals 15 residues. V trimming: 4 bases; J trimming: 7 bases; junction bases outside the gene matches: 10. Germline CDR1 reads MGHRA; CDR2 reads YSYEKL. The PCR was carried out with 60 Vbeta primers and 13 Jbeta primers. Profiling relied on immunoSEQ multiplex PCR, and the TCRdb table lists in-frame clones only, not all of them. The sample yields 110,000 to 150,000 clones, around 80% seen once. The receptor was isolated from a male donor in good health and CMV-seropositive. The sample consisted of PBMCs. The V gene is TRBV4-1, the J gene TRBJ2-1, with TRBD2 matching over 7 bases. The CDR3 sequence: CASSPQWRERNEQFF. The CDR3 DNA follows: TGCGCCAGCAGCCCTCAATGGCGGGAGAGGAATGAGCAGTTCTTC.